Listed below are T cell receptor beta chains from one sample, sequenced in a study of post-analysis software for immune sequencing data. TCRdb redid the calling of the PCR reads with MiXCR, one entry per CDR3 protein. The top ten hold 3% to 3.5% of the sample, which has around 190,000 distinct CDR3 sequences, over 25% seen once. Material: blood. These receptors were taken from a girl aged 2-17 years with multiple sclerosis. Each CDR3 is given without its conserved first and last residue.

cdr3_length j_call v_call cdr3_aa
15 TRBJ2-7 TRBV4-1 ASSRNPTSGILYEQY
14 TRBJ1-5 TRBV6-5 ASSKQWVSGNQPQH
12 TRBJ1-2 TRBV28 ASSLNRGLDGYT
11 TRBJ2-3 TRBV29-1 SVPITGTDTQY
11 TRBJ1-1 TRBV29-1 SVKGRGNTEAF
11 TRBJ2-5 TRBV29-1 SVGPQFQETQY
13 TRBJ2-5 TRBV5-1 ASSPQLAGGETQY
17 TRBJ2-6 TRBV5-1 ASSSRPDRGIAGANVLT
13 TRBJ2-7 TRBV13 ASSLVPDRVYEQY
13 TRBJ2-3 TRBV7-8 ASSFNRGSTDTQY
12 TRBJ1-1 TRBV14 ASTLDPQSTEAF
12 TRBJ1-1 TRBV6-1 ASSVRGMRTEAF
10 TRBJ2-7 TRBV29-1 SVARGSYEQY
12 TRBJ2-1 TRBV15 ATSRDSGGEGQF
16 TRBJ1-3 TRBV12-3/TRBV12-4 ASSQTGTSYNSGNTIY
9 TRBJ2-5 TRBV27 ASSQGEAQY
12 TRBJ2-5 TRBV5-5 ASSPGVREETQY
13 TRBJ1-1 TRBV7-3 ASSLTPLGNTEVF
14 TRBJ2-7 TRBV7-8 ASSLVWDRGLYEQY